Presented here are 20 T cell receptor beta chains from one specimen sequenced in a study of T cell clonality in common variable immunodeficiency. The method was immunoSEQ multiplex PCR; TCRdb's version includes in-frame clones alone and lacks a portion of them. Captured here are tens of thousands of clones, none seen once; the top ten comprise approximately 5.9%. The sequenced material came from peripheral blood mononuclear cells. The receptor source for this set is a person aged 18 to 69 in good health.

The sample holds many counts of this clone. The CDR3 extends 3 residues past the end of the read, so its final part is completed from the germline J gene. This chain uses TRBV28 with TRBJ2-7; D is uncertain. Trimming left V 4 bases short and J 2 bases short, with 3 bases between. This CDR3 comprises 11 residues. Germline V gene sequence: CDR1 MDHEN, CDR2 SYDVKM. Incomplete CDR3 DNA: TGTGCCAGCAGTTCAACCTACGAG. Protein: CASSSTYE. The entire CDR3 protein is CASSSTYEQYF.

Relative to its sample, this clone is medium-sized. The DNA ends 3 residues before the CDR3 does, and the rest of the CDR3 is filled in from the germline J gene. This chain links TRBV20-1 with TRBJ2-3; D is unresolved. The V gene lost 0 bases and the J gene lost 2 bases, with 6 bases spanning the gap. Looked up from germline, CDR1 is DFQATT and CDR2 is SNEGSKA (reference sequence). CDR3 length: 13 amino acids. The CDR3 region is CSARDDSTDTQYF. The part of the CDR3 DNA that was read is TGCAGTGCTAGAGATGACTCCACAGATACG.

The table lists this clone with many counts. CDR3 in amino acids: CAWSEGTSGGARDTQYF. CDR3 DNA (partial): TGTGCCTGGAGTGAGGGGACTAGCGGGGGGGCTAGAGATACG. V usage is TRBV30 and J usage is TRBJ2-3, with 16 nucleotides matching TRBD2. The observed sequence ends 3 residues before the CDR3 terminus, with the missing tail filled in from the germline J gene. Per the germline V gene, CDR1 is GTSNPN and CDR2 is SVGIG (reference sequence). This CDR3 has 17 residues. V shed 1 base and J 5 bases; nucleotides not matched to a gene: 6. The variable domain in full, with the rest retrieved from reference TRBV30 and TRBJ2-3, is SQTIHQWPATLVQPVGSPLSLECTVEGTSNPNLYWYRQAAGRGLQLLFYSVGIGQISSEVPQNLSASRPQDRQFILSSKKLLLSDSGFYLCAWSEGTSGGARDTQYFGPGTRLTVL.

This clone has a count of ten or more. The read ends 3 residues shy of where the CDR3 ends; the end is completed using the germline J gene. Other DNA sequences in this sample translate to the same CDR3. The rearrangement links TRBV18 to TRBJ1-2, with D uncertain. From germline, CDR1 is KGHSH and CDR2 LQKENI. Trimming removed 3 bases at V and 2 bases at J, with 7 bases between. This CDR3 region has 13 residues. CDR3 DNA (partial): TGTGCCAGCTCACCCGACAAGAACTATGGC. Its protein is CASSPDKNYG. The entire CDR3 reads CASSPDKNYGYTF. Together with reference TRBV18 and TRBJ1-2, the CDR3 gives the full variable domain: NAGVMQNPRHLVRRRGQEARLRCSPMKGHSHVYWYRQLPEEGLKFMVYLQKENIIDESGMPKERFSAEFPKEGPSILRIQQVVRGDSAAYFCASSPDKNYGYTFGSGTRLTVV.

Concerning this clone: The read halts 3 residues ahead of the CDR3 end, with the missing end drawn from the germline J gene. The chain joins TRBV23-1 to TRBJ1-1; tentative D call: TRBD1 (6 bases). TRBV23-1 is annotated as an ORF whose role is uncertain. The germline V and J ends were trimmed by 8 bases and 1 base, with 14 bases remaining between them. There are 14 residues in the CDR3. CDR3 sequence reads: CASGGEGGNTEAFF. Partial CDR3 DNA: TGCGCCAGCGGGGGGGAGGGGGGGAACACTGAA.

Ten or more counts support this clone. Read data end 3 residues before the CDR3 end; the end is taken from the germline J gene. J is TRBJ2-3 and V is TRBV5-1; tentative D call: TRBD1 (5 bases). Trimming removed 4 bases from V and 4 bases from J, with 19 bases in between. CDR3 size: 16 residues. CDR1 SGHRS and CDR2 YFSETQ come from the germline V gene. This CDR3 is CASSPPQGGGADTQYF. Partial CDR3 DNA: TGCGCCAGCAGCCCCCCCCAGGGTGGTGGAGCAGATACG.

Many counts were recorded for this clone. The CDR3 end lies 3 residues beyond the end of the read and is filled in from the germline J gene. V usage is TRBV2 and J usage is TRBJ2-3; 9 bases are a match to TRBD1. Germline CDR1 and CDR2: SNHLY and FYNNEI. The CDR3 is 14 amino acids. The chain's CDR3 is CASSYRGQGETQYF. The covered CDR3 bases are TGTGCCAGCAGTTACAGGGGGCAAGGGGAGACG.

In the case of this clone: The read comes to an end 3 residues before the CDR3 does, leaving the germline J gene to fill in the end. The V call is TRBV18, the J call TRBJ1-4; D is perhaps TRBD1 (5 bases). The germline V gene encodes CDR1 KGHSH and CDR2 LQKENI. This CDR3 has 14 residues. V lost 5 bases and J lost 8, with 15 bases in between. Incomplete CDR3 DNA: TGTGCCAGCTCAACGGGACTGATTGGGGAAAAA. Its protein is CASSTGLIGEK. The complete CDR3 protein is CASSTGLIGEKLFF. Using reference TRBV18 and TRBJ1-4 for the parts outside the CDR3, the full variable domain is NAGVMQNPRHLVRRRGQEARLRCSPMKGHSHVYWYRQLPEEGLKFMVYLQKENIIDESGMPKERFSAEFPKEGPSILRIQQVVRGDSAAYFCASSTGLIGEKLFFGSGTQLSVL.

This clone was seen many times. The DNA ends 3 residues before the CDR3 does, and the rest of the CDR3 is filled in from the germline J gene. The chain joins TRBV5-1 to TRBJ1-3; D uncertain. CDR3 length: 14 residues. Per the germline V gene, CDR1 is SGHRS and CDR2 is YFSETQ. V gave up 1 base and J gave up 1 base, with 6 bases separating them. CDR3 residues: CASSLSTSGNTIYF. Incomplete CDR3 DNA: TGCGCCAGCAGCTTGAGTACTTCTGGAAACACC. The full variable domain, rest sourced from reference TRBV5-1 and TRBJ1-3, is KAGVTQTPRYLIKTRGQQVTLSCSPISGHRSVSWYQQTPGQGLQFLFEYFSETQRNKGNFPGRFSGRQFSNSRSEMNVSTLELGDSALYLCASSLSTSGNTIYFGEGSWLTVV.

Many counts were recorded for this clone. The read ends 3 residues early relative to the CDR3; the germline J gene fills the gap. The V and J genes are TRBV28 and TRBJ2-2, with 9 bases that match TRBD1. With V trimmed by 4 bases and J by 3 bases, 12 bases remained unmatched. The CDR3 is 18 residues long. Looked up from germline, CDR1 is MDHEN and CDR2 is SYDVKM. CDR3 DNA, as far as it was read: TGTGCCAGCAGTTCGTCGAAGTACAGGGGGCCGGACACCGGGGAG. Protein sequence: CASSSSKYRGPDTGE. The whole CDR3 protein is CASSSSKYRGPDTGELFF.

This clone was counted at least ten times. CDR3 loop: CASSLGEGSYNEQFF. The DNA read from the CDR3 is TGCGCCAGCAGCTTGGGGGAGGGGTCCTACAATGAG. The J gene is TRBJ2-1, the V gene TRBV5-1; 7 bases are shared with TRBD2. The read gets to within 3 residues of the CDR3 end, and the germline J gene fills in the rest. The CDR3 is 15 residues long. CDR1 is SGHRS and CDR2 is YFSETQ in the germline V gene. V lost 0 bases and J lost 1; bases outside the gene matches: 1.

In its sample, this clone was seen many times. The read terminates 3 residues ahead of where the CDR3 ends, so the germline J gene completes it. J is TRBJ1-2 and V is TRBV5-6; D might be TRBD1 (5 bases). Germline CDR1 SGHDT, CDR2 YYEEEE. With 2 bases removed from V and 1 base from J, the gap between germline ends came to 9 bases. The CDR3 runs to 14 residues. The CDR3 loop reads CASSLETDNYGYTF. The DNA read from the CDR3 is TGTGCCAGCAGCTTAGAGACAGATAACTATGGC.

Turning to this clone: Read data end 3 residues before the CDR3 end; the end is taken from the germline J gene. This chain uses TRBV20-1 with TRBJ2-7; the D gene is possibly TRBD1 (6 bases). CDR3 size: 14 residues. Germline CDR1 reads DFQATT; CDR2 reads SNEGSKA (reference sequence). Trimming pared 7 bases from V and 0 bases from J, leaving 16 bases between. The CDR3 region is CSVRTGSSSYEQYF. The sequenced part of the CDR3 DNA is TGCAGTGTAAGAACAGGGTCGTCCTCCTACGAG.

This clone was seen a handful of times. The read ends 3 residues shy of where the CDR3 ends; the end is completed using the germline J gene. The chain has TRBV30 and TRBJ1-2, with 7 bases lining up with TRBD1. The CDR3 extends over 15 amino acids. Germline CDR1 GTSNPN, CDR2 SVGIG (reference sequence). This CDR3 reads CAWSRGDSRREDYTF. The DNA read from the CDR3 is TGTGCCTGGAGTAGGGGGGACAGCAGGCGAGAAGAC.

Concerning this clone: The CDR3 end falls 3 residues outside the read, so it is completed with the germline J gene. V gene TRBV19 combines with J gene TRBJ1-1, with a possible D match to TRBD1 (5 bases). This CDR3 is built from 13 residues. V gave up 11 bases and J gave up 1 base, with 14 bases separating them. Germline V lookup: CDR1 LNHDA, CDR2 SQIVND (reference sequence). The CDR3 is CAGGTQRNTEAFF. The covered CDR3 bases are TGTGCCGGGGGGACCCAAAGGAACACTGAA.

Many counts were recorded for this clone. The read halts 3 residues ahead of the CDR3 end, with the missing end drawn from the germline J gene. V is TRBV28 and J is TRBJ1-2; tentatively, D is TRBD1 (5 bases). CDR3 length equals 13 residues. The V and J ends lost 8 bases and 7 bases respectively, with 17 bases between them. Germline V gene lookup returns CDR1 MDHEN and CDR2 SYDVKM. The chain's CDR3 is CASHSVGGTGYTF. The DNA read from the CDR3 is TGTGCCAGCCACAGTGTGGGGGGGACTGGC.

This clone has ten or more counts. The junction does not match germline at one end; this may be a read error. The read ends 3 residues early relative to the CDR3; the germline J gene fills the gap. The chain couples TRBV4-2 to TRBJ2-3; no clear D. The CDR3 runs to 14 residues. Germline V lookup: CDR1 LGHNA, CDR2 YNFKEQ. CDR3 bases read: TGCGCCAGCAGCCAAGATTACATGCCAGATACG. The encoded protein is CASSQDYMPDT. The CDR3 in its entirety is CASSQDYMPDTQYF.

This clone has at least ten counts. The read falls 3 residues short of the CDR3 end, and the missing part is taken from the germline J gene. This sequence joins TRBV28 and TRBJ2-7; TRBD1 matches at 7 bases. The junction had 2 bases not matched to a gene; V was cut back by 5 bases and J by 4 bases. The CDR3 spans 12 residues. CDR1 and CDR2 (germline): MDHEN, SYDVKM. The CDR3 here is CASSRRGYEQYF. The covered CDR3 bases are TGTGCCAGCAGTCGCAGGGGGTACGAG.

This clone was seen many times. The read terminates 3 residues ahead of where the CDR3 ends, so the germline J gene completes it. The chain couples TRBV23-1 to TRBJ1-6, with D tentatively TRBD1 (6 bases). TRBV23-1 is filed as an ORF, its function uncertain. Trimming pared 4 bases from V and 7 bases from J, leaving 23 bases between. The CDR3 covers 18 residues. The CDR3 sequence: CASSLTLRDTDSNSPLHF. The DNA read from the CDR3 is TGCGCCAGCAGTCTGACCTTGCGGGACACCGATTCCAATTCACCC.

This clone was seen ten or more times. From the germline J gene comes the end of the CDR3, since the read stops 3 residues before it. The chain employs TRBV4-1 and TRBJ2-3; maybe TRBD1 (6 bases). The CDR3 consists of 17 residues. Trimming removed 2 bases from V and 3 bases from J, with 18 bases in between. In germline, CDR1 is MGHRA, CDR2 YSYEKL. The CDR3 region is CASSQQRGQPGTDTQYF. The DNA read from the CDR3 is TGCGCCAGCAGCCAACAGAGAGGACAGCCTGGAACAGATACG.